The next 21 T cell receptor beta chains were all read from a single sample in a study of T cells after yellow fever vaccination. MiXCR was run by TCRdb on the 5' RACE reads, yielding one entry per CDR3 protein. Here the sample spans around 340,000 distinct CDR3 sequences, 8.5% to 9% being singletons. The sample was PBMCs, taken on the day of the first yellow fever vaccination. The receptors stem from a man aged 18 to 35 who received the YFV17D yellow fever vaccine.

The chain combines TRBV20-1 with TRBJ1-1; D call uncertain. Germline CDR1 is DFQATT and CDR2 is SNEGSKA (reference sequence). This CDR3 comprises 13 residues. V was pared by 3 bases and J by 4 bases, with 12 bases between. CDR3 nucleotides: TGCAGTGCTAGTTTCCAGGACGGCACTGAAGCTTTCTTT. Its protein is CSASFQDGTEAFF.

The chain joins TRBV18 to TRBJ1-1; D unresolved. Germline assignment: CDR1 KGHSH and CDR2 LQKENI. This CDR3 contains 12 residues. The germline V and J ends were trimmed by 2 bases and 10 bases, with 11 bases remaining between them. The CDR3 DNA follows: TGTGCCAGCTCACCAAGGACCCTCGGAGCTTTCTTT. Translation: CASSPRTLGAFF.

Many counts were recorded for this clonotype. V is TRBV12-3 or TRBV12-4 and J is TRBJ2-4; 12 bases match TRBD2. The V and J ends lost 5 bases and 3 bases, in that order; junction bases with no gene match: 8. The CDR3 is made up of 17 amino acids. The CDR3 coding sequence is TGTGCCAGCAGTACGCTAGCGGGGGGGCTTGGCAAAAACATTCAGTACTTC. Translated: CASSTLAGGLGKNIQYF.

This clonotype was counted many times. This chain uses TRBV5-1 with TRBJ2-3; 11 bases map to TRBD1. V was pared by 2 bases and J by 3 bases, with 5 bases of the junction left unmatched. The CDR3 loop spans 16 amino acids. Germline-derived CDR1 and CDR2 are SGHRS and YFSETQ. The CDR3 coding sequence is TGCGCCAGCAGCTTAGATGGGACAGGGGGTACAGATACGCAGTATTTT. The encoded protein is CASSLDGTGGTDTQYF.

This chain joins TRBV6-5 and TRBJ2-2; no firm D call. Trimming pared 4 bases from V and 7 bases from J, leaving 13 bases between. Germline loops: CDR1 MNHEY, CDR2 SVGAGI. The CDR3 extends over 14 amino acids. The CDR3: CASSSPGLGGELFF. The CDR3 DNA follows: TGTGCCAGCAGTTCCCCAGGCCTCGGCGGGGAGCTGTTTTTT.

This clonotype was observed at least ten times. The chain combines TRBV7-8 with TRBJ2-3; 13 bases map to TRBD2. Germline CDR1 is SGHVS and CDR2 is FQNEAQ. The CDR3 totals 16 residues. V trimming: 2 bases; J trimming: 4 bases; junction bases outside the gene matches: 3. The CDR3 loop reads CASSLMGLAGPDTQYF. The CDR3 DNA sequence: TGTGCCAGCAGCTTAATGGGACTAGCGGGGCCAGATACGCAGTATTTT. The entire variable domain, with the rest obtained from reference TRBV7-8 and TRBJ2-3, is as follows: GAGVSQSPRYKVAKRGQDVALRCDPISGHVSLFWYQQALGQGPEFLTYFQNEAQLDKSGLPSDRFFAERPEGSVSTLKIQRTQQEDSAVYLCASSLMGLAGPDTQYFGPGTRLTVL.

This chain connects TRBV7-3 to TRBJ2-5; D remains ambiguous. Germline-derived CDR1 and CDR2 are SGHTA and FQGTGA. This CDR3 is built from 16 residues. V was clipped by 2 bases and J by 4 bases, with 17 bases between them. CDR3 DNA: TGTGCCAGCAGCTTAGGTTCCAAAACCGGTGGAGAGACCCAGTACTTC. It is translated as CASSLGSKTGGETQYF.

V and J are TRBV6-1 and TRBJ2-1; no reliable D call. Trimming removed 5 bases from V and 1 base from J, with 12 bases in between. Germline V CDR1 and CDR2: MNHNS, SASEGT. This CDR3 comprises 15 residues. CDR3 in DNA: TGTGCCAGCAGTCGCCAGTTAAGGTCCTACAATGAGCAGTTCTTC. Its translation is CASSRQLRSYNEQFF.

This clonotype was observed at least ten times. The CDR3 loop is CASSSSWGPDQPQHF. CDR3 DNA sequence: TGTGCCAGCAGCTCGTCGTGGGGTCCGGATCAGCCCCAGCATTTT. The chain recombines TRBV7-2 with TRBJ1-5; D is unclear. Between the trimmed V and J ends, which lost 4 bases and 5 bases, there was a span of 15 bases. CDR3 length equals 15 residues. Germline V lookup: CDR1 SGHTA, CDR2 FQGNSA. The whole variable domain, remainder taken from reference TRBV7-2 and TRBJ1-5, is GAGVSQSPSNKVTEKGKDVELRCDPISGHTALYWYRQSLGQGLEFLIYFQGNSAPDKSGLPSDRFSAERTGGSVSTLTIQRTQQEDSAVYLCASSSSWGPDQPQHFGDGTRLSIL.

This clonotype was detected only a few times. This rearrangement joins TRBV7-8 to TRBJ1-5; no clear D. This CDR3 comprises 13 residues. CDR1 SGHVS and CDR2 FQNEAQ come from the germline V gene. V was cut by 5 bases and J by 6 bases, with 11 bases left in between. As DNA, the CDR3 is TGTGCCAGCAGCCGACGGGGTACTCAGCCCCAGCATTTT. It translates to CASSRRGTQPQHF.

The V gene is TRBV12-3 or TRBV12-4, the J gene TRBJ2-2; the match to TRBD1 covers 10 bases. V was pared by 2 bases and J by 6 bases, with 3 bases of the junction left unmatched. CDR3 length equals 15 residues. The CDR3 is CASSLLGQGPGELFF. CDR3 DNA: TGTGCCAGCAGTTTATTGGGACAGGGGCCCGGGGAGCTGTTTTTT.

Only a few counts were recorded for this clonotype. The DNA of the CDR3 is TGTGCCACCAGTGCGGACGGCAACTATGGCTACACCTTC. Residues: CATSADGNYGYTF. The rearrangement links TRBV24-1 to TRBJ1-2; D gene uncertain. V lost 5 bases, J lost 2 bases, and 8 bases lay in between. The CDR3 sequence is 13 residues long. Germline assignment: CDR1 KGHDR and CDR2 SFDVKD.

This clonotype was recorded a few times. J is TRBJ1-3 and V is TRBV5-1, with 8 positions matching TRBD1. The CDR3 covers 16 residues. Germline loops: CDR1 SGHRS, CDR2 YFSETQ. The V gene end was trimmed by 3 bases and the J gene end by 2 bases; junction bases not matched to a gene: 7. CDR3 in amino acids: CASSWNGQGTGNTIYF. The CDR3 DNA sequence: TGCGCCAGCAGCTGGAATGGACAGGGTACTGGAAACACCATATATTTT.

The CDR3 DNA is TGCGCCAGCAGCCAAGTTACCGAGCAGTACTTC. It specifies CASSQVTEQYF. V is TRBV4-3 and J is TRBJ2-7; unclear D gene. V lost 1 base and J lost 6, with 4 bases in between. This CDR3 contains 11 residues. Per the germline V gene, CDR1 is LGHNA and CDR2 is YSLEER.

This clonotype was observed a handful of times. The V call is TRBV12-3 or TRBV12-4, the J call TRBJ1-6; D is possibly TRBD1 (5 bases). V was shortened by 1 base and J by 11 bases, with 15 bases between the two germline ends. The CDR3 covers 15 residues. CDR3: CASSLERDGRTPLHF. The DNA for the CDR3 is TGTGCCAGCAGTTTAGAACGGGACGGACGTACACCCCTCCACTTT.

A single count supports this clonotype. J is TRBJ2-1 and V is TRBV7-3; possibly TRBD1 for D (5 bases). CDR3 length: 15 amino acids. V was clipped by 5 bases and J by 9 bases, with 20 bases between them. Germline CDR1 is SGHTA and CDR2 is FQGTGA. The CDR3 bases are TGTGCCAGCAGCCCTAGTGGGTATGGGGCCACTGAGCAGTTCTTC. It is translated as CASSPSGYGATEQFF.

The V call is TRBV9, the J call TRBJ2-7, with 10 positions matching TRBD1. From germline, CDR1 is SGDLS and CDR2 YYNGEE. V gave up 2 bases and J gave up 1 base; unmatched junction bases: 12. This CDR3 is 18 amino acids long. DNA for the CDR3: TGTGCCAGCAGCGTGGGGACAGGGGCCTTCGAGTCATCCTACGAGCAGTACTTC. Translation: CASSVGTGAFESSYEQYF.

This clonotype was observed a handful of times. CDR3 residues: CSAEAGLGTDTQYF. The CDR3 nucleotides are TGCAGTGCGGAGGCGGGGCTGGGGACAGATACGCAGTATTTT. The chain employs TRBV20-1 and TRBJ2-3; D is perhaps TRBD2 (6 bases). CDR3 length equals 14 residues. The germline V gene encodes CDR1 DFQATT and CDR2 SNEGSKA (reference sequence). V was clipped by 6 bases and J by 3 bases, with 16 bases between them.

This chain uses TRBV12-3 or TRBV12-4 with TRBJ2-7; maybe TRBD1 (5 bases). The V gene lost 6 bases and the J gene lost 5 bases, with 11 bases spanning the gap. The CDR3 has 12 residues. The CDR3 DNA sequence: TGTGCCAGCAGGGGTGGACATGACGAGCAGTACGTC. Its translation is CASRGGHDEQYV.

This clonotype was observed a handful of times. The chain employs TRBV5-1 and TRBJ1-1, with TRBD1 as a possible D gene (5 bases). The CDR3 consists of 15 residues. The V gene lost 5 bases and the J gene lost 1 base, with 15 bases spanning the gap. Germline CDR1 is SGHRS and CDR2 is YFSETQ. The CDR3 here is CASRQPGAPNTEAFF. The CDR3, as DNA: TGCGCCAGCAGACAACCCGGGGCACCGAACACTGAAGCTTTCTTT.

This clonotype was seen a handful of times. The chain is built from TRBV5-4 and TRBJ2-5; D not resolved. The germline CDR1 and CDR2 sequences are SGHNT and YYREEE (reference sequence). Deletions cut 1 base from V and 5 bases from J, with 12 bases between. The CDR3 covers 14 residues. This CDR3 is CASSLSTSTETQYF. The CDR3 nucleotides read TGTGCCAGCAGCTTGTCGACTTCCACGGAGACCCAGTACTTC.